This T cell receptor beta chain was retrieved from a study of blood T cell repertoires in COVID-19. Study-wide context: Donors in the United States, Italy and Spain gave samples during acute or convalescent COVID-19. PBMCs, B-cell-depleted T cells, or T cells were the source of the cDNA or gDNA that made up the material.

The germline CDR1 and CDR2 sequences are SGHTA and FQGNSA. This CDR3 is built from 15 residues. V shed 1 base, J shed 4 bases, and the junction held 5 bases outside the gene matches. Methods used by the authors: From reference gene primer amplification, estimates of nucleated cell counts were derived. The method was immunoSEQ multiplex PCR; TCRdb's version includes in-frame clones alone and lacks a portion of them. V and J calls and clone size are as listed in that table; D and trimming were resolved from the DNA. The data contain around 120,000 clones, roughly nine tenths of them singletons. V usage is TRBV7-2 and J usage is TRBJ2-7; 9 nucleotides agree with TRBD2. This clonotype was sampled from a woman of 80 years or more with acute or convalescent COVID-19. Sequencing was carried out using peripheral blood. CDR3 residues: CASSLVSGGLYEQYF. CDR3 in DNA: TGTGCCAGCAGCTTAGTTAGCGGGGGACTTTACGAGCAGTACTTC.